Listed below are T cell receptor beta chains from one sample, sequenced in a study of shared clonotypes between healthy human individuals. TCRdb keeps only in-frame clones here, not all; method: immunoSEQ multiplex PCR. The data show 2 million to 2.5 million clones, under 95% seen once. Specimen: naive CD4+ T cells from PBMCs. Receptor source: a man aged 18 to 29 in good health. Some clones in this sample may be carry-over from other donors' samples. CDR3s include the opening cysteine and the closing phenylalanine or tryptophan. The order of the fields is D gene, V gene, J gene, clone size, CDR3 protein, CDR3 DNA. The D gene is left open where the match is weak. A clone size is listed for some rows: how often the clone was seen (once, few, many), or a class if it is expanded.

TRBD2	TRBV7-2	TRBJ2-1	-	CASSPLGLVRAEQFF	TGTGCCAGCAGCCCTCTAGGACTAGTCCGGGCTGAGCAGTTCTTC
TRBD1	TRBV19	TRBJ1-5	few	CASTGGGGQPQHF	TGTGCCAGTACAGGGGGTGGGGGTCAGCCCCAGCATTTT
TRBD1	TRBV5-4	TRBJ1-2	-	CASSSLLGQAPSGYTF	TGTGCCAGCAGCTCCTTATTGGGACAGGCGCCCTCTGGCTACACCTTC
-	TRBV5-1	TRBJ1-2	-	CASSLGATNYGYTF	TGCGCCAGCAGCTTAGGGGCCACTAACTATGGCTACACCTTC
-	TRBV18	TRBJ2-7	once	CASSPRRGGESSYEQYF	TGTGCCAGCTCACCCAGACGAGGGGGGGAGAGCTCCTACGAGCAGTACTTC
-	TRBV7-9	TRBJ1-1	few	CASSLAGGGTEAFF	TGTGCCAGCAGCTTAGCCGGGGGCGGGACTGAAGCTTTCTTT
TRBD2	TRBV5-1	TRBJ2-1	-	CASSSIAGGTNEQFF	TGCGCCAGCAGCAGCATAGCGGGAGGGACGAATGAGCAGTTCTTC
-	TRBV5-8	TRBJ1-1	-	CASSSGGLGTEAFF	TGTGCCAGCAGCTCCGGGGGCTTGGGGACTGAAGCTTTCTTT
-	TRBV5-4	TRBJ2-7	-	CASSLGGLAAAREQYF	TGTGCCAGCAGCTTGGGGGGGCTAGCGGCAGCCAGGGAGCAGTACTTC
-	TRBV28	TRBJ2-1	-	CASSSRLNEQFF	TGTGCCAGCAGCTCTCGACTCAATGAGCAGTTCTTC
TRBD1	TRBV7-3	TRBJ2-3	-	CASSLTGEDTQYF	TGTGCCAGCAGCCTGACAGGGGAGGATACGCAGTATTTT
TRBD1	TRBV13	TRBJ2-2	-	CASSARDRGTGELFF	TGTGCCAGCAGCGCCCGGGACAGGGGTACCGGGGAGCTGTTTTTT
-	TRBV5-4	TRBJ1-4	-	CASSLTGSPSEKLFF	TGTGCCAGCAGCTTAACAGGGTCCCCCTCTGAAAAACTGTTTTTT
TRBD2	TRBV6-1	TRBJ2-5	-	CASSEFAGGYQETQYF	TGTGCCAGCAGTGAATTCGCGGGGGGTTATCAAGAGACCCAGTACTTC
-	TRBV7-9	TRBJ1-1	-	CASSFRGRNTEAFF	TGTGCCAGCAGCTTCCGTGGGAGGAACACTGAAGCTTTCTTT
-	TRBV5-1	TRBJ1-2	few	CASSLQGWDGYTF	TGCGCCAGCAGCTTACAGGGTTGGGATGGCTACACCTTC
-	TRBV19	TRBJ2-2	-	CASSKVNTGELFF	TGTGCCAGTAGTAAAGTGAACACCGGGGAGCTGTTTTTT
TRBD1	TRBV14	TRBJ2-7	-	CASSRQGATYEQYF	TGTGCCAGCAGCCGACAGGGCGCTACATACGAGCAGTACTTC
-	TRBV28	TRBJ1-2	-	CASSLKRSGGYTF	TGTGCCAGCAGTTTGAAAAGGTCGGGTGGCTACACCTTC
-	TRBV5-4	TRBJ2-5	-	CASRLWSETQYF	TGTGCCAGCAGACTGTGGAGTGAGACCCAGTACTTC
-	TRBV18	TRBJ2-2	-	CASSPQDTGELFF	TGTGCCAGCTCACCACAAGACACCGGGGAGCTGTTTTTT
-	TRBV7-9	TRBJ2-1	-	CASSLGGSGNYNEQFF	TGTGCCAGCAGCTTAGGTGGTTCCGGGAATTACAATGAGCAGTTCTTC